Listed below are T cell receptor beta chains from one sample, sequenced in a study of blood T cell repertoires in COVID-19. Assay: immunoSEQ multiplex PCR; the TCRdb copy retains only in-frame clones and omits some. Of roughly 200,000 clones listed, around 85% are singletons. Sample: peripheral blood. These receptors were collected from a man in his fifties or sixties with acute or convalescent COVID-19. CDR3s include the opening cysteine and the closing phenylalanine or tryptophan. The D gene is left open where the match is weak. The listing skips clone size in some rows; elsewhere it reads once, few, many or a size class.

abundance: NA
d_gene: NA
v_gene: TRBV19
j_gene: TRBJ1-2
CDR3nt: TGTGCCAGTATCCCGCGGAGGGCGTCGAACTATGGCTACACCTTC
CDR3aa: CASIPRRASNYGYTF

abundance: once
d_gene: NA
v_gene: TRBV14
j_gene: TRBJ1-5
CDR3nt: TGTGCCAGCAGCCAAGAAACAGGGAATCAGCCCCAGCATTTT
CDR3aa: CASSQETGNQPQHF

abundance: NA
d_gene: NA
v_gene: TRBV9
j_gene: TRBJ1-3
CDR3nt: TGTGCCAGCAGCGTCGGGAAACTAGGAAACACCATATATTTT
CDR3aa: CASSVGKLGNTIYF

abundance: NA
d_gene: TRBD2
v_gene: TRBV7-2
j_gene: TRBJ2-3
CDR3nt: TGTGCCAGCATCAATAGTCGTAGCGGGGGGGGAGGTACGCAGTATTTT
CDR3aa: CASINSRSGGGGTQYF

abundance: NA
d_gene: NA
v_gene: TRBV29-1
j_gene: TRBJ2-7
CDR3nt: TGCAGCGCCGGGGACTACGAGCAGTACTTC
CDR3aa: CSAGDYEQYF

abundance: once
d_gene: NA
v_gene: TRBV21-1
j_gene: TRBJ1-1
CDR3nt: TGTGCCACCAATAAGCCGGGGATTATGAACACTGAAGCTTTCTTT
CDR3aa: CATNKPGIMNTEAFF

abundance: NA
d_gene: NA
v_gene: TRBV5-1
j_gene: TRBJ2-1
CDR3nt: TGCGCCAGCAGCTTGGGGGACACCTACAATGAGCAGTTCTTC
CDR3aa: CASSLGDTYNEQFF

abundance: once
d_gene: TRBD2
v_gene: TRBV2
j_gene: TRBJ2-2
CDR3nt: TGTGCCAGCAGTTCCGGGACTAGCCCCACCGGGGAGCTGTTTTTT
CDR3aa: CASSSGTSPTGELFF

abundance: NA
d_gene: TRBD2
v_gene: TRBV24-1
j_gene: TRBJ2-1
CDR3nt: TGTGCCACCAAGCCTAGCGGGAGTAGCCACAATGAGCAGTTCTTC
CDR3aa: CATKPSGSSHNEQFF

abundance: NA
d_gene: TRBD2
v_gene: TRBV7-9
j_gene: TRBJ2-2
CDR3nt: TGTGCCAGCAGCGCGCGACTAGCTACTACCGGGGAGCTGTTTTTT
CDR3aa: CASSARLATTGELFF

abundance: few
d_gene: TRBD1
v_gene: TRBV7-6
j_gene: TRBJ1-2
CDR3nt: TGTGCCAGCAGCCCAGGACTGGGACAGGGAGGCTATGGCTACACCTTC
CDR3aa: CASSPGLGQGGYGYTF

abundance: NA
d_gene: NA
v_gene: TRBV10-3
j_gene: TRBJ2-2
CDR3nt: TGTGCCATCAGCCAAGACAGCACCGGGGAGCTGTTTTTT
CDR3aa: CAISQDSTGELFF

abundance: NA
d_gene: NA
v_gene: TRBV28
j_gene: TRBJ2-2
CDR3nt: TGTGCCAGCAGTTTCGTAGGAACTAGCAGGAGCGGGGAGCTGTTTTTT
CDR3aa: CASSFVGTSRSGELFF

abundance: once
d_gene: TRBD2
v_gene: TRBV2
j_gene: TRBJ2-7
CDR3nt: TGTGCCAGCAGCATGACTAGCGGACTCGAGCAGTACTTC
CDR3aa: CASSMTSGLEQYF

abundance: few
d_gene: TRBD1
v_gene: TRBV12-5
j_gene: TRBJ2-1
CDR3nt: TGTGCTAGTGGTTCGCCGGGACAGGGCTACAATGAGCAGTTCTTC
CDR3aa: CASGSPGQGYNEQFF

abundance: NA
d_gene: TRBD2
v_gene: TRBV9
j_gene: TRBJ2-3
CDR3nt: TGTGCCAGCAGCGGACTAGCGGGAGGCGCAGATACGCAGTATTTT
CDR3aa: CASSGLAGGADTQYF

abundance: NA
d_gene: TRBD1
v_gene: TRBV29-1
j_gene: TRBJ2-7
CDR3nt: TGCAGCGTGGGGACAGGGCAAAGGACCTACGAGCAGTACTTC
CDR3aa: CSVGTGQRTYEQYF

abundance: NA
d_gene: TRBD2
v_gene: TRBV11-2
j_gene: TRBJ2-7
CDR3nt: TGTGCCAGCAGCCCCCTAGCGGGAGGCACCTACGAGCAGTACTTC
CDR3aa: CASSPLAGGTYEQYF

abundance: NA
d_gene: NA
v_gene: TRBV28
j_gene: TRBJ1-2
CDR3nt: TGTGCCAGCAGTTCGGGCTATGGCTACACCTTC
CDR3aa: CASSSGYGYTF

abundance: NA
d_gene: TRBD1
v_gene: TRBV6-2/TRBV6-3
j_gene: TRBJ1-2
CDR3nt: TGTGCCAGCAGTTACAAAGGACAGGGGCACCACTATGGCTACACCTTC
CDR3aa: CASSYKGQGHHYGYTF

abundance: NA
d_gene: NA
v_gene: TRBV14
j_gene: TRBJ2-5
CDR3nt: TGTGCCAGCAGCCAAGCCGGGTCCCGCGGAGAGACCCAGTACTTC
CDR3aa: CASSQAGSRGETQYF

abundance: once
d_gene: NA
v_gene: TRBV6-5
j_gene: TRBJ1-6
CDR3nt: TGTGCCAGCAGGGTAGCAGGGGCTTCACCCCTCCACTTT
CDR3aa: CASRVAGASPLHF

abundance: NA
d_gene: TRBD1
v_gene: TRBV4-3
j_gene: TRBJ1-2
CDR3nt: TGCGCCAGCAGCCAGGACAGGGGGCGCCAGGACTATGGCTACACCTTC
CDR3aa: CASSQDRGRQDYGYTF

abundance: NA
d_gene: TRBD2
v_gene: TRBV28
j_gene: TRBJ2-7
CDR3nt: TGTGCCAGCAGTTTAGGCTGGGGACTAGCGGGACCCGGGACTTACGAGCAGTACTTC
CDR3aa: CASSLGWGLAGPGTYEQYF

abundance: NA
d_gene: TRBD1
v_gene: TRBV7-2
j_gene: TRBJ2-5
CDR3nt: TGTGCCAGCAGCTTAGTCAGCAGGGGGCGGGAGACCCAGTACTTC
CDR3aa: CASSLVSRGRETQYF

abundance: NA
d_gene: NA
v_gene: TRBV2
j_gene: TRBJ1-3
CDR3nt: TGTGCCAGCAGAGGAGATGCGATTCGAAACACCATATATTTT
CDR3aa: CASRGDAIRNTIYF

abundance: NA
d_gene: TRBD1
v_gene: TRBV10-3
j_gene: TRBJ1-2
CDR3nt: TGTGCCATCAGTGAGGGGCAGGGGGCCGGGGCCAGAGGCTACACCTTC
CDR3aa: CAISEGQGAGARGYTF

abundance: NA
d_gene: TRBD2
v_gene: TRBV28
j_gene: TRBJ2-2
CDR3nt: TGTGCCAGCAGGCCTACTAGCGGGAGTTCTACCGGGGAGCTGTTTTTT
CDR3aa: CASRPTSGSSTGELFF

abundance: NA
d_gene: TRBD1
v_gene: TRBV6-4
j_gene: TRBJ1-2
CDR3nt: TGTGCCAGCGGGTCCGGGACAGGGGAAGGCTACACCTTC
CDR3aa: CASGSGTGEGYTF

abundance: NA
d_gene: TRBD2
v_gene: TRBV30
j_gene: TRBJ2-1
CDR3nt: TGTGCCTGGAGTGTGGGCCTAGCGGCCCACAATGAGCAGTTCTTC
CDR3aa: CAWSVGLAAHNEQFF

abundance: NA
d_gene: TRBD1
v_gene: TRBV2
j_gene: TRBJ2-1
CDR3nt: TGTGCCAGCAGGGTCGGGACAGGGTCCTACAATGAGCAGTTCTTC
CDR3aa: CASRVGTGSYNEQFF

abundance: NA
d_gene: NA
v_gene: TRBV3-1/TRBV3-2
j_gene: TRBJ2-5
CDR3nt: TGTGCCAGCAGCCAGAGCGCTAGCTCCCCGGCAGAGACCCAGTACTTC
CDR3aa: CASSQSASSPAETQYF

abundance: NA
d_gene: NA
v_gene: TRBV27
j_gene: TRBJ2-7
CDR3nt: TGTGCCAGCAGGACCGCCGATGGGAGCTCCTACGAGCAGTACTTC
CDR3aa: CASRTADGSSYEQYF

abundance: NA
d_gene: NA
v_gene: TRBV5-6
j_gene: TRBJ1-4
CDR3nt: TGTGCCAGCAGCTTGGGCCTCCGGACAGATAACGAAAAACTGTTTTTT
CDR3aa: CASSLGLRTDNEKLFF

abundance: NA
d_gene: TRBD1
v_gene: TRBV7-8
j_gene: TRBJ2-3
CDR3nt: TGTGCCAGCAGCTTAGTTGGGACAGGGGGCACGCAGTATTTT
CDR3aa: CASSLVGTGGTQYF

abundance: NA
d_gene: TRBD1
v_gene: TRBV28
j_gene: TRBJ1-2
CDR3nt: TGTGCCAGCAGTTTTTCCCGGACAGGGGGCGGCTATGGCTACACCTTC
CDR3aa: CASSFSRTGGGYGYTF